The T cell receptor beta chain described here comes from a study of blood T cell repertoires in COVID-19. The CDR3 is 15 residues long. Trimming took 1 base from V and 1 from J, leaving 10 bases between them. From germline, CDR1 is LGHNA and CDR2 YSLEER. TCRdb's copy holds only in-frame clones and misses some; the assay was immunoSEQ multiplex PCR. The profile shows some 170,000 clones, about three quarters of them singletons. This rearrangement joins TRBV4-3 to TRBJ1-1, with D possibly matching TRBD1 (6 bases). Sequencing was performed on peripheral blood. The receptor's source is a woman in her forties or fifties with active or convalescent COVID-19. CDR3 nucleotide sequence: TGCGCCAGCAGCCAAGGGGCAGGGGCGAACACTGAAGCTTTCTTT. Translated, it gives CASSQGAGANTEAFF.